In its sample, the clone carrying this T cell receptor beta chain was seen a few times. Its antigen is still unknown. J lost 6 bases, V lost 4 bases, and 5 bases had no gene match. Germline V lookup: CDR1 DFQATT, CDR2 SNEGSKA (reference sequence). The CDR3 extends over 14 amino acids. The data originate from a study of T-cell memory formation after mild COVID-19. Study context: TCR clusters were largely donor specific. Study findings and constraints: The appearance of some responding clones in pre-infection memory suggested that cross-reactive memory joined. Whether second-wave clones peaking at day 37 were SARS-CoV-2 specific went unconfirmed.

TCRdb passed the 5' RACE reads through MiXCR, listing each CDR3 protein once. Here the sample spans approximately 240,000 distinct CDR3 sequences, approximately 16% being singletons. The clonotype comes from a man in his late teens or twenties who had mild COVID-19 (a few samples of this study predate the infection). Cell type and time point are not known. The chain combines TRBV20-1 with TRBJ2-1; the match to TRBD2 covers 11 bases. Sample: PBMCs or a T cell subset sorted from them (not recorded which). CDR3 bases: TGCAGTGCTATACATAGCGGGGGGGCCAATGAGCAGTTCTTC. Protein: CSAIHSGGANEQFF.